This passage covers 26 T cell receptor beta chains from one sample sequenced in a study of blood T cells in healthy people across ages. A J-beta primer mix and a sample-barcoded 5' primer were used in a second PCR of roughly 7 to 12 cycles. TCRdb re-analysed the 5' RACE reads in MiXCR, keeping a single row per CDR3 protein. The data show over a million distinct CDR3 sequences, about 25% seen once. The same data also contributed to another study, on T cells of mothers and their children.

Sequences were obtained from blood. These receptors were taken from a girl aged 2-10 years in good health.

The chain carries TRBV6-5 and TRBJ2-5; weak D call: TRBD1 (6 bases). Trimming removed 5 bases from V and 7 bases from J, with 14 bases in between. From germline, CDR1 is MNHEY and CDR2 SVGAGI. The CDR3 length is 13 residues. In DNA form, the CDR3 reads TGTGCCAGCAGTCGCACAGGGTCGGGGACCCAGTACTTC. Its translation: CASSRTGSGTQYF.

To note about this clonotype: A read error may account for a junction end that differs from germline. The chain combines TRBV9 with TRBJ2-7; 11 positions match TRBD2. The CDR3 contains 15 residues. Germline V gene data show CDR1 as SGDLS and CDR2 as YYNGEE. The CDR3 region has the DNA TGTGCCAGCAGCGTAGCAGGGAGACTAGCGGGGACCCTACACTTC. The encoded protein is CASSVAGRLAGTLHF. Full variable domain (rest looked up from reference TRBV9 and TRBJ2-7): DSGVTQTPKHLITATGQRVTLRCSPRSGDLSVYWYQQSLDQGLQFLIQYYNGEERAKGNILERFSAQQFPDLHSELNLSSLELGDSALYFCASSVAGRLAGTLHFGPGTRLTVT.

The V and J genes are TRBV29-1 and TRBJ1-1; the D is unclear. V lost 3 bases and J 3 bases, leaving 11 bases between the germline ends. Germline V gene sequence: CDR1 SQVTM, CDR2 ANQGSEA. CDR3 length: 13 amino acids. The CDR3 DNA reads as TGCAGCGTTGAGGGAATGCGGGACACTGAAGCTTTCTTT. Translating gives CSVEGMRDTEAFF. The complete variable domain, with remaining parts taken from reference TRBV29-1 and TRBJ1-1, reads SAVISQKPSRDICQRGTSLTIQCQVDSQVTMMFWYRQQPGQSLTLIATANQGSEATYESGFVIDKFPISRPNLTFSTLTVSNMSPEDSSIYLCSVEGMRDTEAFFGQGTRLTVV.

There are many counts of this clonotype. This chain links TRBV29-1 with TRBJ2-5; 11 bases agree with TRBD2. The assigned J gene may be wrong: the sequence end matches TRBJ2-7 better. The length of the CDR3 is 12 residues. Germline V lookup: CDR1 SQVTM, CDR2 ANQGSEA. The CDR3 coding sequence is TGCAGCGTCCTAGCGGGAGGTTACGAGCAGTACTTC. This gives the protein CSVLAGGYEQYF.

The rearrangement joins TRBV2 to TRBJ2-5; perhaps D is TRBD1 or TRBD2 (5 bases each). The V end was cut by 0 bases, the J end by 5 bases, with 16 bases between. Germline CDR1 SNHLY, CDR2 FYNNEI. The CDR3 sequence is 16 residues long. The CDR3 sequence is CASSEAGTVGVETQYF. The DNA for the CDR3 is TGTGCCAGCAGTGAAGCGGGGACGGTGGGTGTCGAGACCCAGTACTTC.

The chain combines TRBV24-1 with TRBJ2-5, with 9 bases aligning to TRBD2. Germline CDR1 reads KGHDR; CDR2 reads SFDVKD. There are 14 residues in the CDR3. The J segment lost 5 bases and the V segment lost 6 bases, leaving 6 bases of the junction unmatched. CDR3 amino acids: CATSRGGALETQYF. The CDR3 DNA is TGTGCCACCAGTCGCGGGGGGGCCTTGGAGACCCAGTACTTC.

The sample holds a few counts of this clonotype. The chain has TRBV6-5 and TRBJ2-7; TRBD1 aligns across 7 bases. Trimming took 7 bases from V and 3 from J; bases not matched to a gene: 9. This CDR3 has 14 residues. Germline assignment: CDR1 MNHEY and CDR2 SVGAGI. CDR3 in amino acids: CASKDRLGDYEQYF. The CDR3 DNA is TGTGCCAGCAAGGACAGGCTGGGAGACTACGAGCAGTACTTC.

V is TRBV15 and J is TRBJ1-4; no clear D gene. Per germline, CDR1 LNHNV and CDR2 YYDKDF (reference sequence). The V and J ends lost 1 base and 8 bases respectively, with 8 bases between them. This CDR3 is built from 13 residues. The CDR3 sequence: CATSRGEEEKLFF. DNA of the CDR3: TGTGCCACCAGCAGAGGGGAGGAGGAAAAACTGTTTTTT.

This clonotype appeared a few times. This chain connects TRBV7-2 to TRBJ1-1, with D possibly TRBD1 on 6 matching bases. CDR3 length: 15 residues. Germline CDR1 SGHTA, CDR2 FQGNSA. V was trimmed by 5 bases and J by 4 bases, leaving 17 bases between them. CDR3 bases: TGTGCCAGCAGCCTAAGACAGGACGGGGGCACTGAAGCTTTCTTT. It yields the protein CASSLRQDGGTEAFF. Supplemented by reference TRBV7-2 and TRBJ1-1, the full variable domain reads GAGVSQSPSNKVTEKGKDVELRCDPISGHTALYWYRQSLGQGLEFLIYFQGNSAPDKSGLPSDRFSAERTGGSVSTLTIQRTQQEDSAVYLCASSLRQDGGTEAFFGQGTRLTVV.

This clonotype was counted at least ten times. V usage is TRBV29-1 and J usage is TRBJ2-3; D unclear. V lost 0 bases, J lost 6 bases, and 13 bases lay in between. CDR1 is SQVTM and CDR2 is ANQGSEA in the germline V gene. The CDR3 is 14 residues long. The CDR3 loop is CSVEDERKGDTQYF. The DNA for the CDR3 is TGCAGCGTTGAAGACGAAAGGAAAGGGGATACGCAGTATTTT.

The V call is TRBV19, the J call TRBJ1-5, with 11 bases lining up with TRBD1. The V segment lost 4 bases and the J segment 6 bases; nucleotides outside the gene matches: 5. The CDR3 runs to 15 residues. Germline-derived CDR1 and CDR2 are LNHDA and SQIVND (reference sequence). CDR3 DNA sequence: TGTGCCAGTAGTACCTGGGACAGGGGGACTCAGCCCCAGCATTTT. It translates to CASSTWDRGTQPQHF. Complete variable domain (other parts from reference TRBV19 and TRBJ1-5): DGGITQSPKYLFRKEGQNVTLSCEQNLNHDAMYWYRQDPGQGLRLIYYSQIVNDFQKGDIAEGYSVSREKKESFPLTVTSAQKNPTAFYLCASSTWDRGTQPQHFGDGTRLSIL.

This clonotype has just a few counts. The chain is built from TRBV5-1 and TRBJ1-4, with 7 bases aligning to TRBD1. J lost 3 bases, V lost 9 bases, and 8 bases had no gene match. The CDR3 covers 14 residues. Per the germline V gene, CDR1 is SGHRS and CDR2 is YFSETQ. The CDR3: CANTRTGPNEKLFF. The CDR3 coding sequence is TGCGCCAACACCCGGACAGGCCCTAATGAAAAACTGTTTTTT.

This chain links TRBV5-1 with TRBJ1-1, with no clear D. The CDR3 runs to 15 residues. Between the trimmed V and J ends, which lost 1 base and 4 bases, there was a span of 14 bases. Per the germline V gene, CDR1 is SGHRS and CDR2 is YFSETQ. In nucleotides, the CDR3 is TGCGCCAGCAGCTTGATTAGGGTAGGAGGCACTGAAGCTTTCTTT. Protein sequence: CASSLIRVGGTEAFF.

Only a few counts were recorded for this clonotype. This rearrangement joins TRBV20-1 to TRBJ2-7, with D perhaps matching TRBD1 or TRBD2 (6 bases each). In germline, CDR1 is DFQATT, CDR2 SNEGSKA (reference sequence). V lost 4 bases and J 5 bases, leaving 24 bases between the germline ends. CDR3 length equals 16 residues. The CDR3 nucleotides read TGCAGTGCTATCGACCCACGGGGGCGGGTATCCAACGAGCAGTACTTC. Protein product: CSAIDPRGRVSNEQYF.

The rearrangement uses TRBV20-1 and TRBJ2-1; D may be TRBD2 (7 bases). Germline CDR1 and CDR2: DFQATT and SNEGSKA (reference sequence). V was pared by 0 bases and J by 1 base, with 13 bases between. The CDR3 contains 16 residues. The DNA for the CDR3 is TGCAGTGCTAGAGATGAGGGGGGGGCGTCCTACAATGAGCAGTTCTTC. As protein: CSARDEGGASYNEQFF.

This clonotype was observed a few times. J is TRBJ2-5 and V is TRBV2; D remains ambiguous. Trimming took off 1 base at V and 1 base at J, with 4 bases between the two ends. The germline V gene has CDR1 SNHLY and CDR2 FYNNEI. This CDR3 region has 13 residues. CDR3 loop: CASSEDTQETQYF. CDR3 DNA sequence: TGTGCCAGCAGTGAAGACACCCAAGAGACCCAGTACTTC.

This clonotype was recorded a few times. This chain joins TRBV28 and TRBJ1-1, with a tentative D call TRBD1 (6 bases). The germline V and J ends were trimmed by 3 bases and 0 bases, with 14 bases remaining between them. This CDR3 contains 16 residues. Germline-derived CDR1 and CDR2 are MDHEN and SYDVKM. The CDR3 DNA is TGTGCCAGCAGTTTTCCAGGGGAGACCTTGAACACTGAAGCTTTCTTT. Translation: CASSFPGETLNTEAFF.

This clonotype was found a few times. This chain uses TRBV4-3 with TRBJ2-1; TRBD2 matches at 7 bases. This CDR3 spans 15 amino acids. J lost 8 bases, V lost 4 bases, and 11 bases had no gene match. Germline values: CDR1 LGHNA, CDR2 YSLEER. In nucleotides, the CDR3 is TGCGCCAGCAGCCCAAATCCCGGCGGGGGTGATGAGCAGTTCTTC. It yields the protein CASSPNPGGGDEQFF.

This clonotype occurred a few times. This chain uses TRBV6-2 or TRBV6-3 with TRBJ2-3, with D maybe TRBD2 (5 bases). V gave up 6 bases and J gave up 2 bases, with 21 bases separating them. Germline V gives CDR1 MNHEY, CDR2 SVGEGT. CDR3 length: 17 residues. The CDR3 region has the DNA TGTGCCAGCAGCACCCCTTCTAAGCGGCCTCTCACAGATACGCAGTATTTT. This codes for CASSTPSKRPLTDTQYF.

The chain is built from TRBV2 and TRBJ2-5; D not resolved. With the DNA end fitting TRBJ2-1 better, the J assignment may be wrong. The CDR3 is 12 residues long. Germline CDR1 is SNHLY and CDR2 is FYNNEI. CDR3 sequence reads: CASKGVGNEQFF. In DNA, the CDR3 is TGTGCCAGCAAAGGCGTGGGAAATGAGCAGTTCTTC.

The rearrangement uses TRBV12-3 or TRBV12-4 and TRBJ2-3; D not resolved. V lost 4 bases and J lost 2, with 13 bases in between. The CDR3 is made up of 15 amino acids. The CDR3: CASSSGVLNTDTQYF. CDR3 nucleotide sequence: TGTGCCAGCAGTTCTGGGGTCTTAAACACAGATACGCAGTATTTT.

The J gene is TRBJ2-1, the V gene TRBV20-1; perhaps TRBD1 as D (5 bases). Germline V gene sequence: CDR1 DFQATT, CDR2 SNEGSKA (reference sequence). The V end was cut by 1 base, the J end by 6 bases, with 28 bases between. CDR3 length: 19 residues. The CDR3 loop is CSARAPTYRMGPRSNEQFF. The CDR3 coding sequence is TGCAGTGCTAGAGCTCCGACCTACAGGATGGGGCCGCGGTCCAATGAGCAGTTCTTC.

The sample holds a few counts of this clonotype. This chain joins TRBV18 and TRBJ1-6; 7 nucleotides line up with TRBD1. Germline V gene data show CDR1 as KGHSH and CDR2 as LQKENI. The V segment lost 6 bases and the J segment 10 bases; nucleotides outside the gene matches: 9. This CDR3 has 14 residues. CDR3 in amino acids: CASSPGQAGSPLHF. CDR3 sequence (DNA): TGTGCCAGCTCGCCCGGACAGGCCGGGTCACCCCTCCACTTT.

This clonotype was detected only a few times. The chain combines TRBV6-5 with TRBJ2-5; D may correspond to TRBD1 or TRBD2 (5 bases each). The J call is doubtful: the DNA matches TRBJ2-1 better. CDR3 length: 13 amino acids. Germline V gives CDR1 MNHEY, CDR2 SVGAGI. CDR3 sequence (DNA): TGTGCCAGCAGTTGGGGCCCGGGGTATGAGCAGTTCTTC. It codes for CASSWGPGYEQFF.

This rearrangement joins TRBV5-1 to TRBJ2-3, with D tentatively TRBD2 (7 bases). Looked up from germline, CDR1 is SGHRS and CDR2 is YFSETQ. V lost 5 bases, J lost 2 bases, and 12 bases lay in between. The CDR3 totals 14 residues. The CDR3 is CASSAGADTDTQYF. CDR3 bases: TGCGCCAGCAGTGCGGGGGCTGACACAGATACGCAGTATTTT.

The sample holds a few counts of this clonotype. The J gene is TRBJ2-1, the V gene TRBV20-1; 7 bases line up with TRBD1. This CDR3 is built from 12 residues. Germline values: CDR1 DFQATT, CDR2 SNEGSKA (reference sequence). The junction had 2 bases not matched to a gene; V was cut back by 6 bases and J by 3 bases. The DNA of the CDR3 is TGCAGTGCGAGGGACAGCTACAATGAGCAGTTCTTC. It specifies CSARDSYNEQFF.